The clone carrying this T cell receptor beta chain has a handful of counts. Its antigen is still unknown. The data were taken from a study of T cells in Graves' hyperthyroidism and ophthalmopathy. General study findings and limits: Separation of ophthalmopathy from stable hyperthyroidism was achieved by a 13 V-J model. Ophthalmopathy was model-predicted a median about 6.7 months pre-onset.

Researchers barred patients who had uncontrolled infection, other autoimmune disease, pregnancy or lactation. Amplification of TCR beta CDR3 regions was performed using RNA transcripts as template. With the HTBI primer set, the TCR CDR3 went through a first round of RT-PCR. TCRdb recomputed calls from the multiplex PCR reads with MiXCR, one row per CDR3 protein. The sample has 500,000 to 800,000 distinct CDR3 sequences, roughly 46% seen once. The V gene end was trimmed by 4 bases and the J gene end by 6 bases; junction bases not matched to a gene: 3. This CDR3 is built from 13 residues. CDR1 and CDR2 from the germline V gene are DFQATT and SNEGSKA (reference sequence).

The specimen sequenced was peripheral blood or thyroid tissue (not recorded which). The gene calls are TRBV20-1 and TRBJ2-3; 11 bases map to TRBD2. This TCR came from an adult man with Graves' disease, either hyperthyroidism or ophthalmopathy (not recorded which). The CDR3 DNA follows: TGCAGTGCTACTAGCGGGGGGAGGGATACGCAGTATTTT. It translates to CSATSGGRDTQYF.